The count of the clone carrying this T cell receptor (beta chain) is one. Before being deemed recovered, Cohort 3 donors had two negative PCRs, clearance, or symptom resolution. This sample is drawn from a study of blood T cell repertoires in COVID-19. Study at large: PBMCs, B-cell-depleted T cells, or T cells provided the cDNA or gDNA that made up the material.

The CDR3 is 12 amino acids. Trimming shortened V by 2 bases and J by 5 bases, and 8 bases separated the two germline ends. CDR1 and CDR2 (germline): SGHDT, YYEEEE. In the authors' methods: Estimates of nucleated cell counts were drawn from the amplification of reference gene primers. This table comes from immunoSEQ multiplex PCR, and its TCRdb copy is limited to in-frame clones, with some not included. The V and J calls and clone size are taken from that table; D and trimming were inferred from the DNA. The table records some 250,000 clones, approximately 83% of them present only once. The sequence derives from a woman aged 45-65 years who had recovered from COVID-19. The V and J genes are TRBV5-6 and TRBJ2-7; D might be TRBD1 (5 bases). Sequencing input: PBMCs or T cells enriched from blood (not recorded which). CDR3 protein: CASSFRVNEQYF. Here the CDR3 DNA reads TGTGCCAGCAGCTTCAGGGTCAACGAGCAGTACTTC.